A selection of T cell receptor beta chains follows, all from one sample in a study of blood T cell repertoires in COVID-19. Profiling relied on immunoSEQ multiplex PCR, and the TCRdb table lists in-frame clones only, not all of them. The data show some 130,000 clones, roughly 87% seen once. The sequencing input was peripheral blood. These receptors all come from an elderly man with acute or convalescent COVID-19. Each CDR3 is given with its conserved first and last residue. The D gene is left open where the match is weak. Some rows mark clone size as missing; the rest say once, few, many or name a class of expanded clone.

d_call clone_size j_call v_call cdr3_aa cdr3_nt
. . TRBJ2-7 TRBV27 CASRRRGAPYEQYF TGTGCCAGCAGACGCCGGGGGGCCCCCTACGAGCAGTACTTC
. . TRBJ2-2 TRBV7-9 CALTGLSPLWTGELFF TGTGCCCTCACGGGACTCAGCCCATTGTGGACCGGGGAGCTGTTTTTT
TRBD1 . TRBJ1-2 TRBV28 CASTTGGANYGYTF TGTGCCAGCACCACAGGGGGAGCTAACTATGGCTACACCTTC
TRBD1 . TRBJ2-2 TRBV25-1 CASSSGQGNTGELFF TGTGCCAGCAGTTCGGGACAGGGGAACACCGGGGAGCTGTTTTTT
. . TRBJ1-2 TRBV28 CASSIGGRTYGYTF TGTGCCAGCAGTATCGGGGGACGGACCTATGGCTACACCTTC
TRBD1 . TRBJ1-2 TRBV19 CASQGAWGYTF TGTGCCAGCCAGGGGGCTTGGGGCTACACCTTC
TRBD2 . TRBJ2-1 TRBV28 CASRSTPLSSGRAGEQFF TGTGCCAGCAGATCAACCCCCCTCTCTAGCGGGAGGGCAGGTGAGCAGTTCTTC
TRBD1 . TRBJ2-3 TRBV7-7 CASSSGTGGTDTQYF TGTGCCAGCAGCTCTGGGACAGGGGGCACAGATACGCAGTATTTT
. . TRBJ1-2 TRBV4-3 CASSQVGQSYGYTF TGCGCCAGCAGCCAAGTGGGCCAGAGCTATGGCTACACCTTC
. . TRBJ2-1 TRBV7-3 CASSLMGSHGDEQFF TGTGCCAGCAGCTTAATGGGTAGCCACGGGGATGAGCAGTTCTTC
TRBD1 . TRBJ2-3 TRBV24-1 CATSMGQGTDTQYF TGTGCCACCAGCATGGGACAGGGCACAGATACGCAGTATTTT
. . TRBJ2-1 TRBV15 CATSRGGRQAPRLDNEQFF TGTGCCACCAGCAGAGGGGGGCGGCAGGCCCCACGGCTGGACAATGAGCAGTTCTTC
TRBD1 . TRBJ1-1 TRBV10-1 CASTPDRGVNTEAFF TGCGCCAGCACCCCCGACAGGGGAGTGAACACTGAAGCTTTCTTT
TRBD1 . TRBJ2-3 TRBV10-3 CAISAGQTTSTDTQYF TGTGCCATCAGTGCGGGACAGACGACGAGCACAGATACGCAGTATTTT
. . TRBJ1-1 TRBV30 CAWSVDSEAFF TGTGCCTGGAGTGTGGACAGCGAAGCTTTCTTT
TRBD1 . TRBJ2-2 TRBV29-1 CSAGTGYAGELFF TGCAGCGCCGGGACAGGGTATGCCGGGGAGCTGTTTTTT
. . TRBJ1-2 TRBV5-1 CASSLDGQPTNYGYTF TGCGCCAGCAGCTTGGATGGACAGCCTACTAACTATGGCTACACCTTC
TRBD1 once TRBJ1-3 TRBV28 CASSSMEGTVISSGNTIYF TGTGCCAGCAGTTCAATGGAGGGGACAGTGATTAGCTCTGGAAACACCATATATTTT
TRBD1 . TRBJ1-2 TRBV13 CASSTDRASGYTF TGTGCCAGCAGCACTGACAGGGCTTCCGGCTACACCTTC
TRBD1 . TRBJ1-2 TRBV6-5 CASRRTGGRGYTF TGTGCCAGCAGGAGAACAGGGGGACGAGGCTACACCTTC
. once TRBJ2-1 TRBV11-2 CASCIRGQKYNEQFF TGTGCCAGCTGCATAAGAGGACAGAAATACAATGAGCAGTTCTTC
. . TRBJ1-1 TRBV12-5 CASDTNTEAFF TGTGCTAGTGATACTAACACTGAAGCTTTCTTT
. . TRBJ1-1 TRBV18 CASSPPNRVNTEAFF TGTGCCAGCTCACCCCCTAACAGGGTGAACACTGAAGCTTTCTTT
TRBD1 . TRBJ2-7 TRBV27 CASSLQGVRSYEQYF TGTGCCAGCAGTTTACAGGGGGTAAGGTCCTACGAGCAGTACTTC
. . TRBJ1-5 TRBV5-6 CASSFLQGNQPQHF TGTGCCAGCAGCTTTCTCCAGGGGAATCAGCCCCAGCATTTT
TRBD1 . TRBJ1-1 TRBV12-3/TRBV12-4 CASSGQGEAFF TGTGCCAGCAGCGGACAGGGAGAAGCTTTCTTT
TRBD1 . TRBJ2-7 TRBV2 CASSRDRIYEQYF TGTGCCAGCAGTAGGGACAGAATCTACGAGCAGTACTTC
TRBD1 once TRBJ1-6 TRBV2 CASSVGGTGGSPLHF TGTGCCAGCAGTGTGGGGGGGACAGGGGGTTCACCCCTCCACTTT
. many TRBJ1-5 TRBV23-1 CASSQSMATAHSNQPQHF TGCGCCAGCAGTCAATCGATGGCGACAGCACATAGCAATCAGCCCCAGCATTTT
TRBD1 . TRBJ2-2 TRBV5-6 CASSQRTGANTGELFF TGTGCCAGCAGCCAGCGGACAGGGGCGAACACCGGGGAGCTGTTTTTT
TRBD2 . TRBJ2-5 TRBV5-5 CASSLASAGGRETQYF TGTGCCAGCAGCTTGGCCTCGGCGGGGGGGCGTGAGACCCAGTACTTC
TRBD1 . TRBJ1-2 TRBV14 CASSSRTGWNYGYTF TGTGCCAGCAGCTCTCGGACAGGGTGGAACTATGGCTACACCTTC
TRBD2 . TRBJ2-7 TRBV7-2 CASSLGPSGIYEQYF TGTGCCAGCAGCTTAGGCCCTAGCGGGATCTACGAGCAGTACTTC
. . TRBJ1-1 TRBV18 CASSSSENTEAFF TGTGCCAGCTCATCCTCAGAGAACACTGAAGCTTTCTTT
TRBD1 . TRBJ1-1 TRBV18 CASSPQGRNTEAFF TGTGCCAGCTCCCCACAGGGGCGGAACACTGAAGCTTTCTTT
TRBD1 . TRBJ1-5 TRBV25-1 CASSEGTGAPYQPQHF TGTGCCAGCAGTGAGGGGACAGGGGCCCCCTATCAGCCCCAGCATTTT
. . TRBJ1-1 TRBV10-3 CATTGPGTTLEAFF TGTGCCACGACCGGACCCGGGACAACACTTGAAGCTTTCTTT
. . TRBJ1-1 TRBV19 CASSNFLREAFF TGTGCCAGTAGTAACTTTCTCAGGGAAGCTTTCTTT
TRBD2 . TRBJ2-1 TRBV28 CASRGGTSGYNEQFF TGTGCCAGCAGGGGAGGGACTAGCGGGTACAATGAGCAGTTCTTC
TRBD2 . TRBJ2-2 TRBV11-3 CASSLVSGTNTGELFF TGTGCCAGCAGCTTAGTGAGCGGGACGAACACCGGGGAGCTGTTTTTT
. . TRBJ2-7 TRBV5-8 CASSPEVSSYEQYF TGTGCCAGCAGCCCAGAGGTTAGCTCCTACGAGCAGTACTTC
TRBD2 . TRBJ2-7 TRBV6-2/TRBV6-3 CASSPPWGGRVYEQYF TGTGCCAGCAGCCCCCCCTGGGGCGGGAGGGTCTACGAGCAGTACTTC
TRBD1 . TRBJ1-1 TRBV29-1 CSVARDRVGTEAFF TGCAGCGTTGCTAGGGACAGGGTGGGCACTGAAGCTTTCTTT
. . TRBJ2-7 TRBV27 CASSLYPSQVTSYEQYF TGTGCCAGCAGTTTATACCCCTCGCAGGTCACCTCCTACGAGCAGTACTTC
TRBD2 . TRBJ2-3 TRBV6-5 CASSYTLLAETQYF TGTGCCAGCAGTTACACCTTACTAGCGGAGACGCAGTATTTT
. . TRBJ1-5 TRBV5-5 CASSFQGGPGAQHF TGTGCCAGCAGCTTCCAGGGAGGTCCAGGAGCCCAGCATTTT
. . TRBJ2-7 TRBV6-2/TRBV6-3 CASSYRGEQYF TGTGCCAGCAGTTACAGAGGCGAGCAGTACTTC
. . TRBJ1-3 TRBV14 CASSQILGNTIYF TGTGCCAGCAGCCAAATATTAGGAAACACCATATATTTT
TRBD2 once TRBJ2-1 TRBV24-1 CATSDPSGGSYNEQFF TGTGCCACCAGTGACCCTAGCGGGGGCTCCTACAATGAGCAGTTCTTC
. . TRBJ1-1 TRBV19 CASSTAGGASEAFF TGTGCCAGTAGTACTGCTGGGGGGGCTTCTGAAGCTTTCTTT
. . TRBJ2-7 TRBV21-1 CASRPNPPTARVAVRSYEQYF TGTGCCAGCAGACCCAACCCCCCGACAGCCAGGGTGGCGGTAAGGTCCTACGAGCAGTACTTC
TRBD1 once TRBJ2-6 TRBV29-1 CSVRDRGFPGANVLTF TGCAGCGTCCGGGACAGGGGATTCCCTGGGGCCAACGTCCTGACTTTC
. . TRBJ2-3 TRBV12-2 CASRLSARGGARDTQYF TGTGCAAGTCGCTTATCGGCGCGCGGGGGGGCAAGAGATACGCAGTATTTT
TRBD2 few TRBJ2-7 TRBV7-2 CASSLARTSGRSSYEQYF TGTGCCAGCAGCTTAGCTAGAACTAGCGGGCGGAGCTCCTACGAGCAGTACTTC
TRBD1 . TRBJ1-2 TRBV25-1 CASSGDRGNYGYTF TGTGCCAGCAGTGGAGACAGGGGGAACTATGGCTACACCTTC
TRBD1 . TRBJ1-2 TRBV28 CASSLLGQGYGYTF TGTGCCAGCAGTTTGCTGGGACAGGGATATGGCTACACCTTC
TRBD2 . TRBJ2-1 TRBV6-5 CASKLAGGPDEQFF TGTGCCAGCAAACTAGCGGGAGGGCCGGATGAGCAGTTCTTC